This entry lists 11 T cell receptor beta chains sequenced from one sample in a study of T cell responses to AZD1222 COVID-19 vaccine. Measured with immunoSEQ multiplex PCR; TCRdb has only the in-frame clones, and not every one. The repertoire has tens of thousands of clones, roughly nine tenths of them found once; the top ten carry less than 6%. The sequencing here drew on peripheral blood, taken 28 days after the second AZD1222 dose. The receptors originated from an adult who received the AZD1222 COVID-19 vaccine.

The chain carries TRBV5-4 and TRBJ1-1, with 11 bases fitting TRBD1. V was clipped by 4 bases and J by 3 bases; unmatched bases: 8. Germline CDR1 and CDR2: SGHNT and YYREEE (reference sequence). The length of the CDR3 is 16 residues. This CDR3 is CASSRKRDRGDTEAFF. As DNA, the CDR3 is TGTGCCAGCAGCCGCAAAAGGGACAGGGGGGACACTGAAGCTTTCTTT.

This rearrangement joins TRBV7-2 to TRBJ2-7, with 10 nucleotides matching TRBD1. From germline, CDR1 is SGHTA and CDR2 FQGNSA. The ends lost 5 bases at V and 4 bases at J; junction bases unmatched: 11. This CDR3 spans 16 amino acids. The chain's CDR3 is CASSLRPGQGSYEQYF. The CDR3 bases are TGTGCCAGCAGCCTCCGCCCGGGACAGGGGAGTTACGAGCAGTACTTC.

V usage is TRBV4-1 and J usage is TRBJ1-2; no reliable D call. The CDR3 contains 13 residues. The V gene's germline CDR1 is MGHRA and CDR2 YSYEKL. The germline V and J ends were trimmed by 2 bases and 7 bases, with 11 bases remaining between them. The CDR3 DNA follows: TGCGCCAGCAGCCAAAGTAGGGAATTTGGCTACACCTTC. Its protein product is CASSQSREFGYTF.

The chain carries TRBV6-5 and TRBJ2-7; unclear D gene. Germline assignment: CDR1 MNHEY and CDR2 SVGAGI. Trimming removed 5 bases at V and 3 bases at J, with 17 bases between. CDR3 size: 15 residues. CDR3 loop: CASSPDPYGGYEQYF. CDR3 DNA: TGTGCCAGCAGTCCAGACCCCTACGGTGGCTACGAGCAGTACTTC.

This rearrangement joins TRBV6-5 to TRBJ1-1; tentatively, D is TRBD1 (5 bases). The CDR3 covers 14 residues. From germline, CDR1 is MNHEY and CDR2 SVGAGI. V was clipped by 6 bases and J by 3 bases, with 14 bases between them. This chain's CDR3 is CASRPGTQYTEAFF. The CDR3 nucleotides read TGTGCCAGCAGACCCGGGACCCAATACACTGAAGCTTTCTTT.

The gene calls are TRBV25-1 and TRBJ1-3, with D possibly TRBD1 on 5 matching bases. Germline assignment: CDR1 MGHDK and CDR2 SYGVNS. The CDR3 extends over 13 amino acids. V dropped 4 bases and J dropped 8 bases, with 12 bases sitting between them. CDR3 in amino acids: CASSGGVGHTIYF. In DNA form, the CDR3 reads TGTGCCAGCAGTGGGGGGGTCGGCCACACCATATATTTT.

V gene TRBV18 combines with J gene TRBJ1-2; D is unclear. Trimming took 5 bases from V and 8 from J, leaving 15 bases between them. The length of the CDR3 is 13 residues. Germline V lookup: CDR1 KGHSH, CDR2 LQKENI. CDR3 sequence reads: CASSSLTGSGYTF. The DNA for the CDR3 is TGTGCCAGCTCATCCCTAACTGGGTCGGGCTACACCTTC.

The chain carries TRBV12-2 and TRBJ2-7. TRBV12-2 is listed as a pseudogene. The CDR3 is 16 amino acids. The CDR3 here is CASRVNPDRFTYEQYF. Written as DNA, the CDR3 is TGTGCAAGTCGCGTCAACCCGGACCGTTTCACCTACGAGCAGTACTTC.

The chain uses TRBV5-4 and TRBJ1-2; possible D gene TRBD1, 5 bases. From germline, CDR1 is SGHNT and CDR2 YYREEE (reference sequence). This CDR3 spans 13 amino acids. Trimming removed 2 bases at V and 4 bases at J, with 9 bases between. The CDR3 is CASSFSGGYGYTF. The DNA of the CDR3 is TGTGCCAGCAGCTTTTCGGGGGGCTATGGCTACACCTTC.

V usage is TRBV28 and J usage is TRBJ1-3, with D possibly TRBD1 on 5 matching bases. The CDR3 runs 16 residues. The germline V gene has CDR1 MDHEN and CDR2 SYDVKM. Trimming took off 1 base at V and 0 bases at J, with 10 bases between the two ends. Written as DNA, the CDR3 is TGTGCCAGCAGTTTATATCCAGGGAGCTCTGGAAACACCATATATTTT. Protein product: CASSLYPGSSGNTIYF.

V is TRBV6-6 and J is TRBJ1-1; TRBD1 matches at 10 bases. The junction had 5 bases not matched to a gene; V was cut back by 2 bases and J by 2 bases. The CDR3 extends over 16 amino acids. Germline V gene lookup returns CDR1 MNHNY and CDR2 SVGAGI (reference sequence). CDR3 region: CASSYGSTGGNTEAFF. CDR3 DNA: TGTGCCAGCAGTTACGGCTCGACAGGGGGCAACACTGAAGCTTTCTTT.